One and the same sample provided the 10 T cell receptor beta chains below, sequenced in a study of blood T cell repertoires in COVID-19 (dated by TCRdb to the early 2020s). The library was prepared using the immunoSEQ multiplex PCR assay. The table comes from immuneACCESS by way of TCRdb, which keeps in-frame sequences with V and J called. Part of the clones is missing from these tables; in studies checked, under half for an unresolved V gene and the rest for unknown reasons. The sample table shows approximately 350,000 clones, and approximately 87% are seen once. The ten biggest clones cover about 6% of the sample. Sequenced sample: peripheral blood. The receptor source for this set is a woman in her fifties or sixties with COVID-19, enrolled during active disease.

The rearrangement joins TRBV5-4 to TRBJ1-3; 7 bases fit TRBD1. V was pared by 3 bases and J by 7 bases, with 13 bases of the junction left unmatched. The CDR3 loop spans 16 amino acids. Germline V gives CDR1 SGHNT, CDR2 YYREEE (reference sequence). The CDR3 DNA reads TGTGCCAGCAGCTATAGACAGGGAAAGGAAGGGAACACCATATATTTT. This sequence encodes CASSYRQGKEGNTIYF. The full variable domain, rest sourced from reference TRBV5-4 and TRBJ1-3, is ETGVTQSPTHLIKTRGQQVTLRCSSQSGHNTVSWYQQALGQGPQFIFQYYREEENGRGNFPPRFSGLQFPNYSSELNVNALELDDSALYLCASSYRQGKEGNTIYFGEGSWLTVV.

This chain connects TRBV10-3 to TRBJ2-7; D might be TRBD2 (5 bases). This CDR3 has 12 amino acids. The V end was cut by 7 bases, the J end by 6 bases, with 13 bases between. Germline V gene sequence: CDR1 ENHRY, CDR2 SYGVKD. The CDR3 reads CAITEGSGEQYF. The CDR3 bases are TGTGCCATCACTGAAGGGAGCGGCGAGCAGTACTTC.

This chain joins TRBV18 and TRBJ2-1; 12 bases line up with TRBD2. J gave up 7 bases and V 3 bases, and 7 bases lay outside the gene matches. CDR3 length: 16 amino acids. The germline V gene encodes CDR1 KGHSH and CDR2 LQKENI. The CDR3 protein is CASSPSTSGSLNEQFF. CDR3 bases: TGTGCCAGCTCACCCTCGACTAGCGGGAGTTTAAATGAGCAGTTCTTC.

The rearrangement joins TRBV19 to TRBJ2-1, with TRBD2 identical over 13 bases. Trimming took 7 bases from V and 6 from J; bases not matched to a gene: 6. The CDR3 contains 15 residues. Germline V lookup: CDR1 LNHDA, CDR2 SQIVND (reference sequence). Here the CDR3 reads CASTVGTSGTNEQFF. For the CDR3, the DNA is TGTGCCAGTACCGTCGGGACTAGCGGGACCAATGAGCAGTTCTTC. The whole variable domain, filled in from reference TRBV19 and TRBJ2-1, reads DGGITQSPKYLFRKEGQNVTLSCEQNLNHDAMYWYRQDPGQGLRLIYYSQIVNDFQKGDIAEGYSVSREKKESFPLTVTSAQKNPTAFYLCASTVGTSGTNEQFFGPGTRLTVL.

This chain links TRBV6-5 with TRBJ1-1; 7 nucleotides align to TRBD1. V trimming: 3 bases; J trimming: 1 base; junction bases outside the gene matches: 2. CDR1 is MNHEY, CDR2 SVGAGI, per germline. This CDR3 has 14 residues. The CDR3 spells CASSYRDRNTEAFF. Here the CDR3 DNA reads TGTGCCAGCAGTTATCGGGACAGGAACACTGAAGCTTTCTTT.

This chain connects TRBV11-3 to TRBJ1-2; D is unclear. Germline V gene sequence: CDR1 SGHNT, CDR2 YENEEA. There are 13 residues in the CDR3. V lost 3 bases and J lost 4, with 9 bases in between. The CDR3 loop reads CASSLGPAYGYTF. The CDR3 nucleotides are TGTGCCAGCAGCTTGGGCCCGGCCTATGGCTACACCTTC.

The rearrangement joins TRBV30 to TRBJ2-3, with 11 bases aligning to TRBD2. Germline-derived CDR1 and CDR2 are GTSNPN and SVGIG (reference sequence). The CDR3 runs to 15 residues. Trimming cost V 6 bases and J 15 bases; bases outside gene matches: 20. CDR3 bases: TGTGCCTGCACAGGGAGGACGACTAGCGGGAAAAATCGATATTTT. The encoded protein is CACTGRTTSGKNRYF.

In its sample, this clone was seen once. V usage is TRBV15 and J usage is TRBJ2-3; D gene ambiguous. There are 14 residues in the CDR3. The germline CDR1 and CDR2 sequences are LNHNV and YYDKDF (reference sequence). V lost 3 bases, J lost 0 bases, and 7 bases lay in between. The CDR3 reads CATSSVPSTDTQYF. The CDR3 DNA reads as TGTGCCACCAGCAGTGTCCCTAGCACAGATACGCAGTATTTT. Full variable domain (missing parts from reference TRBV15 and TRBJ2-3): DAMVIQNPRYQVTQFGKPVTLSCSQTLNHNVMYWYQQKSSQAPKLLFHYYDKDFNNEADTPDNFQSRRPNTSFCFLDIRSPGLGDTAMYLCATSSVPSTDTQYFGPGTRLTVL.

V usage is TRBV3-1 (or the pseudogene TRBV3-2) and J usage is TRBJ1-5; D is perhaps TRBD1 (5 bases). The germline V and J ends were trimmed by 2 bases and 0 bases, with 17 bases remaining between them. Germline V lookup: CDR1 LGHDT, CDR2 YNNKEL (reference sequence). The CDR3 runs to 18 residues. The DNA of the CDR3 is TGTGCCAGCAGCCAAAATTTTGGGGGGATTATTAGCAATCAGCCCCAGCATTTT. It codes for CASSQNFGGIISNQPQHF.

The chain couples TRBV18 to TRBJ2-5; 7 bases match TRBD2. CDR3 size: 15 residues. CDR1 is KGHSH, CDR2 LQKENI, per germline. J was trimmed by 3 bases and V by 3 bases; bases with no gene match: 7. The DNA of the CDR3 is TGTGCCAGCTCACCCGGCTGGGCGGGAGAAGAGACCCAGTACTTC. Its translation: CASSPGWAGEETQYF.